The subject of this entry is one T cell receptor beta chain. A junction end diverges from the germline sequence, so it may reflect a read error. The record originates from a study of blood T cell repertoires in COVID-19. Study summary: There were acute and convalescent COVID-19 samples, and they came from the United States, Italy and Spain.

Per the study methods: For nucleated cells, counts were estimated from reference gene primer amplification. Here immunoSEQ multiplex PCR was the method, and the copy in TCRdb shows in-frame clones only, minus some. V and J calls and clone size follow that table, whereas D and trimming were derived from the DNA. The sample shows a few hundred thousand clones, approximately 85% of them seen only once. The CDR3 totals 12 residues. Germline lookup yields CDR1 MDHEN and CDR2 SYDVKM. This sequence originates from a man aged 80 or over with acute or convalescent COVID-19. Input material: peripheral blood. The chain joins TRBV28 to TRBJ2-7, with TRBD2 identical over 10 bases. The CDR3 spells CASREGLAGVDF. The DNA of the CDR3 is TGTGCCAGCAGGGAGGGGCTAGCGGGAGTGGACTTC.